Presented here are 32 T cell receptor beta chains from one specimen sequenced in a study of Graves' ophthalmopathy and Graves' hyperthyroidism. Using RNA transcripts, the TCR beta CDR3 regions were amplified. HTBI primers were used in a first-round RT-PCR, which preceded a second-round multiplex PCR. TCRdb analysed the multiplex PCR reads with MiXCR anew, one entry per CDR3 protein. The sample lists a few hundred thousand distinct CDR3 sequences; around 20% were seen once. Sequenced material: peripheral blood. The receptor source for this set is a woman aged 18-29 years with stable Graves' hyperthyroidism.

This clonotype was detected ten times or more. This chain links TRBV3-1 with TRBJ2-7; 10 bases are a match to TRBD2. The germline CDR1 and CDR2 sequences are LGHDT and YNNKEL (reference sequence). There are 15 residues in the CDR3. V lost 4 bases and J lost 7; bases outside the gene matches: 10. This chain's CDR3 is CASSPWSGRADEQYF. DNA for the CDR3: TGTGCCAGCAGCCCTTGGAGCGGGAGGGCCGATGAGCAGTACTTC.

Worth noting for this clonotype: This may stem from a read error, because a much larger clone lies one nucleotide away. CDR3 region: CAIQPGGREQCF. The CDR3 coding sequence is TGTGCCATCCAACCGGGTGGAAGAGAGCAGTGCTTC. The gene calls are TRBV28 and TRBJ2-7; D unclear. This CDR3 has 12 residues. The germline V gene has CDR1 MDHEN and CDR2 SYDVKM. Full variable domain (missing parts from reference TRBV28 and TRBJ2-7): DVKVTQSSRYLVKRTGEKVFLECVQDMDHENMFWYRQDPGLGLRLIYFSYDVKMKEKGDIPEGYSVSREKKERFSLILESASTNQTSMYLCAIQPGGREQCFGPGTRLTVT.

This clonotype has a count of ten or more. The rearrangement uses TRBV19 and TRBJ2-7, with 15 bases identical to TRBD2. This CDR3 is built from 16 residues. The V gene's germline CDR1 is LNHDA and CDR2 SQIVND (reference sequence). Trimming removed 3 bases from V and 1 base from J; junction bases left unmatched: 1. The CDR3 DNA is TGTGCCAGTAGTATTGGGACTAGCGGGAGGTCCTACGAGCAGTACTTC. It is translated as CASSIGTSGRSYEQYF.

This clonotype showed up many times. CDR3 DNA: TGTGCCAGCAGTTTCAGGTCGGGGGCTTCTGGCTACACCTTC. Encoded protein: CASSFRSGASGYTF. The chain uses TRBV12-3 or TRBV12-4 and TRBJ1-2, with a weak D call TRBD1 (6 bases). The V and J ends lost 3 bases and 7 bases respectively, with 15 bases between them. The CDR3 totals 14 residues.

Notes on this clonotype: The germline gene is not matched at one end of the junction; a read error may be the cause. The chain recombines TRBV6-5 with TRBJ2-2, with D tentatively TRBD2 (6 bases). CDR1 is MNHEY and CDR2 is SVGAGI in the germline V gene. The CDR3 length is 17 residues. CDR3: CASSYSLGRLNTGELLF. CDR3 coding DNA: TGTGCCAGCAGTTATTCTCTCGGGAGATTGAACACCGGGGAGCTGTTGTTT.

This clonotype was detected ten times or more. The V and J genes are TRBV20-1 and TRBJ2-7; 7 bases agree with TRBD2. The length of the CDR3 is 12 residues. Trimming at V came to 5 bases and at J to 5 bases, leaving 6 bases not matched to a gene. The V gene's germline CDR1 is DFQATT and CDR2 SNEGSKA (reference sequence). The CDR3 sequence: CSAQAGNNEQYF. CDR3 sequence (DNA): TGCAGTGCTCAAGCGGGGAACAACGAGCAGTACTTC.

The rearrangement links TRBV4-1 to TRBJ2-7, with no clear D. V shed 2 bases and J shed 7 bases, with 18 bases lying between them. Per germline, CDR1 MGHRA and CDR2 YSYEKL. The CDR3 has 15 residues. CDR3: CASSQLYGKMWEQYF. In DNA form, the CDR3 reads TGCGCCAGCAGCCAACTATATGGGAAAATGTGGGAGCAGTACTTC.

This clonotype was seen many times. This chain connects TRBV20-1 to TRBJ2-7; 7 nucleotides agree with TRBD2. Trimming removed 3 bases from V and 2 bases from J; junction bases left unmatched: 13. The CDR3 has 16 residues. Per the germline V gene, CDR1 is DFQATT and CDR2 is SNEGSKA (reference sequence). The CDR3 loop reads CSARSSRASGAYEQYF. Here the CDR3 DNA reads TGCAGTGCTAGGTCTTCGAGGGCTAGCGGAGCCTACGAGCAGTACTTC.

This clonotype has more than one count but fewer than ten. This sequence joins TRBV6-5 and TRBJ1-5; D is unresolved. This CDR3 has 16 residues. Trimming cost V 2 bases and J 0 bases, with 11 bases left between them. Germline CDR1 reads MNHEY; CDR2 reads SVGAGI. Here the CDR3 reads CASSYVPPVSNQPQHF. The CDR3 DNA is TGTGCCAGCAGTTACGTGCCCCCTGTTAGCAATCAGCCCCAGCATTTT.

On this clonotype itself: A much larger clone differs from this one at a single base, so this may be a read error. The V call is TRBV4-1, the J call TRBJ2-7; 10 bases line up with TRBD2. The CDR3 is 20 amino acids. Trimming cost V 1 base and J 5 bases; bases outside gene matches: 20. Germline CDR1 and CDR2: MGHRA and YSYEKL. As DNA, the CDR3 is TGCGCCAGCAGCCAAGGCCCCCCCTGGGGACTAGCGAGAGGGCCACACGAGCAGTACTTC. This gives the protein CASSQGPPWGLARGPHEQYF.

This clonotype was detected ten times or more. The genes are TRBV5-1 and TRBJ1-1, with D uncertain. In germline, CDR1 is SGHRS, CDR2 YFSETQ. CDR3 size: 16 residues. V lost 0 bases and J 4 bases, leaving 16 bases between the germline ends. The CDR3 region is CASSLASAGVGTEAFF. The CDR3 DNA is TGCGCCAGCAGCTTGGCCTCGGCCGGGGTGGGCACTGAAGCTTTCTTT. Full variable domain (missing parts from reference TRBV5-1 and TRBJ1-1): KAGVTQTPRYLIKTRGQQVTLSCSPISGHRSVSWYQQTPGQGLQFLFEYFSETQRNKGNFPGRFSGRQFSNSRSEMNVSTLELGDSALYLCASSLASAGVGTEAFFGQGTRLTVV.

A few counts support this clonotype. Relative to the germline gene, one junction end is altered; a read error may explain this. The V and J genes are TRBV20-1 and TRBJ1-6, with D tentatively TRBD1 (6 bases). From germline, CDR1 is DFQATT and CDR2 SNEGSKA (reference sequence). The CDR3 spans 16 residues. In DNA, the CDR3 is TGCAGTGCCAAACCGGGACAAGCCTCCTATAATTCACACCTCCACTTT. Amino acids: CSAKPGQASYNSHLHF.

This clonotype was seen repeatedly, ten times or more. The chain has TRBV28 and TRBJ2-2, with 11 bases aligning to TRBD2. Per germline, CDR1 MDHEN and CDR2 SYDVKM. J was trimmed by 3 bases and V by 2 bases; bases with no gene match: 5. CDR3 length equals 17 residues. CDR3 sequence: CASSLTSGRIDTGELFF. Written as DNA, the CDR3 is TGTGCCAGCAGTTTAACTAGCGGGAGAATCGACACCGGGGAGCTGTTTTTT.

This clonotype was counted a few times. The chain recombines TRBV29-1 with TRBJ2-5; tentatively, D is TRBD1 (6 bases). The CDR3 contains 14 residues. Germline CDR1 and CDR2: SQVTM and ANQGSEA. V was shortened by 5 bases and J by 6 bases, with 19 bases between the two germline ends. In DNA, the CDR3 is TGCAGCGTTTACGATGGACGGGACATTCAGACCCAGTACTTC. Its protein product is CSVYDGRDIQTQYF.

This clonotype was recorded at least ten times. The chain combines TRBV10-3 with TRBJ1-1; D gene uncertain. CDR3 length: 12 amino acids. Germline values: CDR1 ENHRY, CDR2 SYGVKD. V gave up 7 bases and J gave up 6 bases, with 12 bases separating them. CDR3 region: CAINDWFSEAFF. CDR3 DNA sequence: TGTGCCATCAACGACTGGTTCTCTGAAGCTTTCTTT.

This clonotype was detected many times. This rearrangement joins TRBV20-1 to TRBJ2-5; TRBD2 agrees at 7 bases. Germline CDR1 is DFQATT and CDR2 is SNEGSKA (reference sequence). This CDR3 is built from 13 residues. The V segment lost 3 bases and the J segment 6 bases; nucleotides outside the gene matches: 7. The CDR3 DNA sequence: TGCAGTGCTAGTCTTGCGGGAGCCAAGACCCAGTACTTC. Its translation: CSASLAGAKTQYF.

The table lists this clonotype with many counts. V is TRBV6-5 and J is TRBJ1-3; 9 bases are shared with TRBD1. Germline V lookup: CDR1 MNHEY, CDR2 SVGAGI. V was clipped by 7 bases and J by 0 bases; unmatched bases: 7. The CDR3 runs 16 residues. The CDR3 DNA sequence: TGTGCCAGCATTCGACAGGGGGACATCTCTGGAAACACCATATATTTT. It specifies CASIRQGDISGNTIYF.

This clonotype was found many times. The chain carries TRBV30 and TRBJ1-2, with D unresolved. Germline-derived CDR1 and CDR2 are GTSNPN and SVGIG (reference sequence). Between the trimmed V and J ends, which lost 0 bases and 3 bases, there was a span of 5 bases. The CDR3 covers 12 residues. CDR3 sequence reads: CAWSVGHYGYTF. In DNA, the CDR3 is TGTGCCTGGAGTGTCGGACACTATGGCTACACCTTC. Looking up the rest from reference TRBV30 and TRBJ1-2 gives the full variable domain: SQTIHQWPATLVQPVGSPLSLECTVEGTSNPNLYWYRQAAGRGLQLLFYSVGIGQISSEVPQNLSASRPQDRQFILSSKKLLLSDSGFYLCAWSVGHYGYTFGSGTRLTVV.

The sample holds many counts of this clonotype. One junction end disagrees with the germline gene, perhaps due to a read error. The V and J genes are TRBV28 and TRBJ2-4; no definite D call. There are 12 residues in the CDR3. Germline V lookup: CDR1 MDHEN, CDR2 SYDVKM. The CDR3 spells CASSLLGNIQYF. As DNA, the CDR3 is TGCGCCAGCAGTTTATTAGGGAACATTCAGTACTTC.

This clonotype was counted at least ten times. V is TRBV30 and J is TRBJ2-2, with D perhaps TRBD2 (5 bases). CDR1 is GTSNPN, CDR2 SVGIG, per germline (reference sequence). Between the trimmed V and J ends, which lost 0 bases and 2 bases, there was a span of 10 bases. The CDR3 contains 15 residues. The CDR3 DNA sequence: TGTGCCTGGAGTGTAAATCTAGCTAACACCGGGGAGCTGTTTTTT. Its translation: CAWSVNLANTGELFF.

This clonotype was counted many times. J is TRBJ2-4 and V is TRBV6-1; D not resolved. Germline V lookup: CDR1 MNHNS, CDR2 SASEGT. V was trimmed by 6 bases and J by 5 bases, leaving 14 bases between them. This CDR3 has 14 amino acids. The CDR3 bases are TGTGCCAGCAGCCCCGGAGTCGGCGAAAACATTCAGTACTTC. Residues: CASSPGVGENIQYF.

This clonotype appeared many times. A much more abundant neighbour one base away suggests this may be a read error. The V and J genes are TRBV6-1 and TRBJ2-5; TRBD2 matches 11 bases. The length of the CDR3 is 18 residues. Germline loops: CDR1 MNHNS, CDR2 SASEGT. CDR3 coding DNA: TGTGCCAGCAGCACGACCTATAGCGGGAGGGCCGGGTTTAAGACCAAGTACTTC. As protein: CASSTTYSGRAGFKTKYF.

DNA of the CDR3: TGTGCCAGCAGTAGACAAGACAGGGGTAGCAATCAGCCCCAGCATTTT. It translates to CASSRQDRGSNQPQHF. This chain uses TRBV6-1 with TRBJ1-5, with 8 bases lining up with TRBD1. Trimming took 5 bases from V and 0 from J; bases not matched to a gene: 6. The CDR3 contains 16 residues. Germline-derived CDR1 and CDR2 are MNHNS and SASEGT.

On this clonotype: Here the CDR3 omits its conserved ending phenylalanine or tryptophan, so a read error is the likely source. The V and J genes are TRBV4-3 and TRBJ2-2, with a tentative D call TRBD2 (5 bases). Germline V gene lookup returns CDR1 LGHNA and CDR2 YSLEER. Trimming cost V 1 base and J 5 bases, with 11 bases left between them. The CDR3 has 15 amino acids. The CDR3 here is CASSQGTGRTGELFL. In nucleotides, the CDR3 is TGCGCCAGCAGCCAAGGGACTGGGCGGACCGGGGAGCTGTTTTTG.

This clonotype was seen at least ten times. J is TRBJ2-5 and V is TRBV11-2; possible D gene TRBD2, 6 bases. Germline V gives CDR1 SGHAT, CDR2 FQNNGV. The V gene lost 6 bases and the J gene lost 5 bases, with 22 bases spanning the gap. The CDR3 extends over 16 amino acids. The CDR3 sequence is CASRRLGGGGGETQYF. The CDR3 DNA is TGTGCCAGCAGGCGACTAGGAGGAGGAGGAGGGGAGACCCAGTACTTC. The variable domain in full, with the rest retrieved from reference TRBV11-2 and TRBJ2-5, is EAGVAQSPRYKIIEKRQSVAFWCNPISGHATLYWYQQILGQGPKLLIQFQNNGVVDDSQLPKDRFSAERLKGVDSTLKIQPAKLEDSAVYLCASRRLGGGGGETQYFGPGTRLLVL.

The V call is TRBV12-3 or TRBV12-4, the J call TRBJ1-1; no firm D call. The CDR3 contains 15 residues. V lost 6 bases, J lost 0 bases, and 14 bases lay in between. The DNA of the CDR3 is TGTGCCAGCAGCCACATGTTGACGGTGAACACTGAAGCTTTCTTT. Translation gives CASSHMLTVNTEAFF.

This clonotype was picked up many times. The rearrangement joins TRBV12-3 or TRBV12-4 to TRBJ2-7; a weak D match, TRBD1 (6 bases). The CDR3 length is 12 residues. V was shortened by 6 bases and J by 6 bases, with 12 bases between the two germline ends. CDR3 in DNA: TGTGCCAGCAGCTTGACAGGAGGCGAGCAGTACTTC. As protein: CASSLTGGEQYF.

The V call is TRBV29-1, the J call TRBJ2-5, with 12 nucleotides matching TRBD2. The V gene end was trimmed by 3 bases and the J gene end by 5 bases; junction bases not matched to a gene: 4. CDR1 and CDR2 from the germline V gene are SQVTM and ANQGSEA. The CDR3 length is 14 residues. The CDR3 region has the DNA TGCAGCGTTGACTCCGGGACTAGCGGGGAGACCCAGTACTTC. It encodes CSVDSGTSGETQYF. The complete variable domain, with remaining parts taken from reference TRBV29-1 and TRBJ2-5, reads SAVISQKPSRDICQRGTSLTIQCQVDSQVTMMFWYRQQPGQSLTLIATANQGSEATYESGFVIDKFPISRPNLTFSTLTVSNMSPEDSSIYLCSVDSGTSGETQYFGPGTRLLVL.

The chain recombines TRBV7-9 with TRBJ1-1, with D possibly TRBD1 on 6 matching bases. CDR3 size: 13 residues. V lost 5 bases to trimming and J lost 5 bases, with 12 bases between them. CDR1 and CDR2 (germline): SEHNR, FQNEAQ (reference sequence). For the CDR3, the DNA is TGTGCCAGCAGCCCCGCAGGGGTAACTGAAGCTTTCTTT. Its protein product is CASSPAGVTEAFF.

This clonotype has a count of ten or more. The CDR3 sequence is CASRAGTRAYEQYF. CDR3 bases: TGTGCCAGCAGAGCCGGGACTAGAGCCTACGAGCAGTACTTC. The rearrangement joins TRBV27 to TRBJ2-7, with 8 bases aligning to TRBD2. In germline, CDR1 is MNHEY, CDR2 SMNVEV (reference sequence). CDR3 length: 14 amino acids. J gave up 2 bases and V 6 bases, and 6 bases lay outside the gene matches.

This clonotype was observed a handful of times. A much larger clone differs from this one at a single base, so this may be a read error. This chain links TRBV7-8 with TRBJ2-2, with D perhaps TRBD2 (5 bases). This CDR3 region has 15 residues. CDR1 is SGHVS, CDR2 FQNEAQ, per germline. The CDR3 protein is CASSLRSTNTGELCF. The CDR3 region has the DNA TGTGCCAGCAGCTTAAGGTCAACGAACACCGGGGAGCTGTGTTTT. Using reference TRBV7-8 and TRBJ2-2 for the parts outside the CDR3, the full variable domain is GAGVSQSPRYKVAKRGQDVALRCDPISGHVSLFWYQQALGQGPEFLTYFQNEAQLDKSGLPSDRFFAERPEGSVSTLKIQRTQQEDSAVYLCASSLRSTNTGELCFGEGSRLTVL.

The chain employs TRBV7-9 and TRBJ1-6; D is perhaps TRBD1 (5 bases). Germline V gene sequence: CDR1 SEHNR, CDR2 FQNEAQ (reference sequence). Deletions cut 1 base from V and 2 bases from J, with 9 bases between. The CDR3 loop spans 16 amino acids. The CDR3, as DNA: TGTGCCAGCAGCTTAGGCAGGGTACCCTATAATTCACCCCTCCACTTT. Translating gives CASSLGRVPYNSPLHF.